Shown below are 32 T cell receptor beta chains from a single sample sequenced in a study of shared clonotypes between healthy human individuals. Clones were sequenced by immunoSEQ multiplex PCR, and TCRdb holds only the in-frame ones, with some missing. The sample lists roughly 2.2 million clones, approximately 95% seen once, with around 0.4% in the top ten. Sequencing input: naive CD4+ T cells from PBMCs. Subset reported: CD45RA+ positively selected. These receptors all stem from a man in his late teens or twenties in good health. Some clones in this sample may be carry-over from other donors' samples.

This clone was seen only a few times. V is TRBV28 and J is TRBJ2-7; D is unclear. Germline values: CDR1 MDHEN, CDR2 SYDVKM. V gave up 7 bases and J gave up 3 bases, with 13 bases separating them. The CDR3 sequence is 13 residues long. The CDR3 here is CASTGGTDYEQYF. The CDR3 bases are TGTGCCAGCACGGGTGGCACCGACTACGAGCAGTACTTC.

CDR3 bases: TGTGCCAGCAGCTTAGTAGGGACGGATAGCAATCAGCCCCAGCATTTT. As protein: CASSLVGTDSNQPQHF. J is TRBJ1-5 and V is TRBV7-2; possible D gene TRBD1, 5 bases. In germline, CDR1 is SGHTA, CDR2 FQGNSA. This CDR3 has 16 amino acids. The V end was cut by 1 base, the J end by 0 bases, with 10 bases between.

This chain uses TRBV11-2 with TRBJ2-2, with D unresolved. This CDR3 is 12 amino acids long. The germline CDR1 and CDR2 sequences are SGHAT and FQNNGV. With 7 bases removed from V and 7 bases from J, the gap between germline ends came to 10 bases. CDR3 nucleotides: TGTGCCAGCACCCTCATATTCGGGGAGCTGTTTTTT. This sequence encodes CASTLIFGELFF.

The chain joins TRBV6-1 to TRBJ1-5, with D tentatively TRBD1 (5 bases). The CDR3 contains 13 residues. CDR1 and CDR2 from the germline V gene are MNHNS and SASEGT. V was trimmed by 3 bases and J by 11 bases, leaving 14 bases between them. CDR3 sequence: CASSEYPGGSQHF. The CDR3, as DNA: TGTGCCAGCAGTGAGTATCCGGGGGGATCCCAGCATTTT.

The chain uses TRBV5-1 and TRBJ2-3; 8 nucleotides agree with TRBD2. The germline CDR1 and CDR2 sequences are SGHRS and YFSETQ. V shed 3 bases, J shed 6 bases, and the junction held 12 bases outside the gene matches. This CDR3 contains 16 residues. CDR3 amino acids: CASSSTPGGSPDTQYF. For the CDR3, the DNA is TGCGCCAGCAGCTCCACGCCGGGGGGGAGCCCCGATACGCAGTATTTT.

The chain joins TRBV7-2 to TRBJ2-1; weak D call: TRBD1 (5 bases). The length of the CDR3 is 16 residues. V lost 3 bases and J 5 bases, leaving 17 bases between the germline ends. CDR1 is SGHTA and CDR2 is FQGNSA in the germline V gene. In DNA form, the CDR3 reads TGTGCCAGCAGCTTGCAGGGTCTGGGTTTACACAATGAGCAGTTCTTC. This gives the protein CASSLQGLGLHNEQFF.

V is TRBV6-6 and J is TRBJ1-1, with D maybe TRBD1 (6 bases). The CDR3 loop spans 16 amino acids. V was pared by 7 bases and J by 3 bases, with 21 bases between. Germline CDR1 is MNHNY and CDR2 is SVGAGI (reference sequence). In DNA form, the CDR3 reads TGTGCCAGCACCCTACCGACGGTGGCAGGGGACACTGAAGCTTTCTTT. It is translated as CASTLPTVAGDTEAFF.

The CDR3 sequence is CASSPPREAGEQYF. Here the CDR3 DNA reads TGTGCCAGCAGCCCGCCGCGGGAGGCGGGGGAGCAGTACTTC. V usage is TRBV28 and J usage is TRBJ2-7, with 8 nucleotides matching TRBD2. V gave up 6 bases and J gave up 7 bases; unmatched junction bases: 11. The CDR3 has 14 residues. CDR1 MDHEN and CDR2 SYDVKM come from the germline V gene.

As for this clone: Other DNA variants within this sample encode the same CDR3. CDR3 region: CASSSGDTQYF. CDR3 coding DNA: TGTGCCAGCAGCTCCGGGGATACGCAGTATTTT. The chain recombines TRBV6-5 with TRBJ2-3; unclear D gene. Germline CDR1 MNHEY, CDR2 SVGAGI. The V and J ends lost 6 bases and 6 bases respectively, with 7 bases between them. The CDR3 length is 11 residues.

The V gene is TRBV5-1, the J gene TRBJ2-2; 10 bases line up with TRBD2. Germline V gene data show CDR1 as SGHRS and CDR2 as YFSETQ. This CDR3 spans 15 amino acids. With V trimmed by 1 base and J by 5 bases, 2 bases remained unmatched. CDR3 loop: CASSLTSGKTGELFF. CDR3 nucleotide sequence: TGCGCCAGCAGCTTGACTAGCGGGAAGACCGGGGAGCTGTTTTTT.

On this clone itself: Other DNA sequences in the sample encode the same CDR3. The chain links TRBV5-4 to TRBJ2-1; D uncertain. Trimming left V 0 bases short and J 1 base short, with 8 bases between. The CDR3 totals 15 residues. Per the germline V gene, CDR1 is SGHNT and CDR2 is YYREEE (reference sequence). The CDR3 DNA reads TGTGCCAGCAGCTTGGGTGGGATTTCCTACAATGAGCAGTTCTTC. Its translation: CASSLGGISYNEQFF.

This chain links TRBV27 with TRBJ1-1; unclear D gene. The CDR3 totals 16 residues. Germline V CDR1 and CDR2: MNHEY, SMNVEV (reference sequence). The V end lost 8 bases, the J end lost 3 bases, and 22 bases lay between the germline ends. The CDR3 loop is CASQITPWVRDTEAFF. The CDR3 DNA follows: TGTGCCAGCCAGATCACTCCTTGGGTACGAGACACTGAAGCTTTCTTT.

J is TRBJ2-1 and V is TRBV21-1; the table names TRBD1, a call not compared with the DNA. TRBV21-1 is recorded as a pseudogene. This CDR3 spans 17 amino acids. The CDR3: CASSREAQGEPRNEQFF. The CDR3 nucleotides are TGTGCCAGCAGCCGCGAAGCACAGGGGGAACCTAGGAATGAGCAGTTCTTC.

V usage is TRBV4-1 and J usage is TRBJ2-5; D not certain. V was clipped by 3 bases and J by 3 bases, with 8 bases between them. This CDR3 contains 13 residues. From germline, CDR1 is MGHRA and CDR2 YSYEKL. CDR3 DNA sequence: TGCGCCAGCAGCCAGTGGGTGAAAGAGACCCAGTACTTC. This encodes CASSQWVKETQYF.

V and J are TRBV5-1 and TRBJ2-7, with D tentatively TRBD1 (6 bases). Trimming left V 2 bases short and J 3 bases short, with 12 bases between. This CDR3 has 14 residues. Germline values: CDR1 SGHRS, CDR2 YFSETQ. In nucleotides, the CDR3 is TGCGCCAGCAGCTTACAACAGGGTCACTACGAGCAGTACTTC. Translation: CASSLQQGHYEQYF.

This chain links TRBV5-4 with TRBJ2-5; TRBD2 matches at 10 bases. This CDR3 region has 15 residues. Trimming at V came to 0 bases and at J to 5 bases, leaving 4 bases not matched to a gene. From germline, CDR1 is SGHNT and CDR2 YYREEE (reference sequence). As DNA, the CDR3 is TGTGCCAGCAGCTTGGCGGGACTAGCGACGGAGACCCAGTACTTC. Its protein is CASSLAGLATETQYF.

V usage is TRBV27 and J usage is TRBJ1-1, with D possibly TRBD1 on 5 matching bases. There are 13 residues in the CDR3. V lost 4 bases, J lost 9 bases, and 15 bases lay in between. Per germline, CDR1 MNHEY and CDR2 SMNVEV (reference sequence). The CDR3: CASSWSRGTKAFF. The CDR3 DNA reads TGTGCCAGCAGTTGGAGCAGAGGGACTAAAGCTTTCTTT.

The chain is built from TRBV18 and TRBJ1-5; D unresolved. The V end lost 3 bases, the J end lost 3 bases, and 15 bases lay between the germline ends. This CDR3 comprises 16 residues. Germline CDR1 reads KGHSH; CDR2 reads LQKENI. The CDR3 is CASSPTTRNNNQPQHF. CDR3 DNA sequence: TGTGCCAGCTCACCGACAACACGAAACAACAATCAGCCCCAGCATTTT.

The J gene is TRBJ2-1, the V gene TRBV6-5, with 9 bases fitting TRBD2. The CDR3 length is 15 residues. CDR1 is MNHEY and CDR2 is SVGAGI in the germline V gene. Trimming cost V 4 bases and J 7 bases; bases outside gene matches: 8. The CDR3 sequence is CASSSVGGRANEQFF. CDR3 bases: TGTGCCAGCAGTTCTGTAGGCGGGAGGGCTAATGAGCAGTTCTTC.

The chain recombines TRBV6-6 with TRBJ1-4; 9 bases line up with TRBD1. The V gene end was trimmed by 6 bases and the J gene end by 3 bases; junction bases not matched to a gene: 2. Looked up from germline, CDR1 is MNHNY and CDR2 is SVGAGI (reference sequence). This CDR3 is built from 14 residues. The CDR3 reads CASRDRGANEKLFF. CDR3 coding DNA: TGTGCCAGCAGGGACAGGGGAGCTAATGAAAAACTGTTTTTT.

The chain combines TRBV7-9 with TRBJ2-7; D is perhaps TRBD1 (5 bases). In germline, CDR1 is SEHNR, CDR2 FQNEAQ (reference sequence). The CDR3 totals 15 residues. V was cut by 2 bases and J by 2 bases, with 13 bases left in between. The CDR3 region has the DNA TGTGCCAGCAGCTTACAGCTTGACAGTACCTACGAGCAGTACTTC. Its protein is CASSLQLDSTYEQYF.

The rearrangement uses TRBV20-1 and TRBJ2-7; D is unclear. The V end lost 3 bases, the J end lost 3 bases, and 6 bases lay between the germline ends. Per the germline V gene, CDR1 is DFQATT and CDR2 is SNEGSKA (reference sequence). The CDR3 runs 11 residues. The CDR3 protein is CSASIRYEQYF. The CDR3 nucleotides read TGCAGTGCTAGTATTCGCTACGAGCAGTACTTC.

This rearrangement joins TRBV21-1 to TRBJ2-7. TRBV21-1 is deemed a pseudogene. The CDR3 loop spans 9 amino acids. The CDR3 region has the DNA TGTGCCAGGACGGACGAGCAGTACTTC. It codes for CARTDEQYF.

The chain couples TRBV7-2 to TRBJ2-4; D remains unclear. Germline lookup yields CDR1 SGHTA and CDR2 FQGNSA. The CDR3 contains 15 residues. Trimming stripped 0 bases from V and 0 bases from J, with 6 bases between. CDR3 DNA sequence: TGTGCCAGCAGCTTAGCCCTGGTAGCCAAAAACATTCAGTACTTC. Amino acids: CASSLALVAKNIQYF. Variable domain in full (rest from reference TRBV7-2 and TRBJ2-4): GAGVSQSPSNKVTEKGKDVELRCDPISGHTALYWYRQSLGQGLEFLIYFQGNSAPDKSGLPSDRFSAERTGGSVSTLTIQRTQQEDSAVYLCASSLALVAKNIQYFGAGTRLSVL.

The chain combines TRBV11-2 with TRBJ2-5; unclear D gene. V lost 0 bases, J lost 1 base, and 9 bases lay in between. Germline lookup yields CDR1 SGHAT and CDR2 FQNNGV. This CDR3 comprises 15 residues. CDR3 bases: TGTGCCAGCAGCTTAGAGACACTATCCCAAGAGACCCAGTACTTC. This sequence encodes CASSLETLSQETQYF.

This clone was found once. The junction departs from germline at one end; a sequencing error may be responsible. The chain combines TRBV28 with TRBJ1-5; D gene unclear. The CDR3 runs 14 residues. CDR1 MDHEN and CDR2 SYDVKM come from the germline V gene. The CDR3 is CASTLNSYNQPQHF. The CDR3 bases are TGTGCCAGCACTTTAAACAGCTACAATCAGCCCCAGCATTTT.

The rearrangement uses TRBV27 and TRBJ1-2; 9 bases agree with TRBD1. The trim removed 5 bases at V and 5 bases at J, leaving 12 bases unmatched. Germline V gene lookup returns CDR1 MNHEY and CDR2 SMNVEV (reference sequence). This CDR3 spans 16 amino acids. CDR3 DNA sequence: TGTGCCAGCAGTCGCCAGGGACAGGGAAGACAGTATGGCTACACCTTC. It specifies CASSRQGQGRQYGYTF.

The V and J genes are TRBV15 and TRBJ1-1; D is uncertain. Trimming shortened V by 5 bases and J by 0 bases, and 10 bases separated the two germline ends. CDR1 and CDR2 from the germline V gene are LNHNV and YYDKDF (reference sequence). This CDR3 has 14 amino acids. CDR3 in DNA: TGTGCCACCAGCTGGACTCAACTGAACACTGAAGCTTTCTTT. It specifies CATSWTQLNTEAFF.

This clone appeared once. The J gene is TRBJ2-1, the V gene TRBV5-4, with 14 positions matching TRBD2. There are 15 residues in the CDR3. J lost 8 bases, V lost 4 bases, and 5 bases had no gene match. CDR1 and CDR2 from the germline V gene are SGHNT and YYREEE (reference sequence). CDR3 sequence (DNA): TGTGCCAGCAGCCCCCCGGGACTAGCGGGAGATGAGCAGTTCTTC. Protein sequence: CASSPPGLAGDEQFF.

The chain joins TRBV18 to TRBJ1-1; the D is unclear. The CDR3 consists of 12 residues. V was clipped by 7 bases and J by 1 base, with 7 bases between them. In germline, CDR1 is KGHSH, CDR2 LQKENI. CDR3 in DNA: TGTGCCAGCTTAAAAAAGAACACTGAAGCTTTCTTT. Its translation: CASLKKNTEAFF.

This sequence joins TRBV28 and TRBJ1-2; D may be TRBD1 (6 bases). This CDR3 has 15 residues. V gave up 5 bases and J gave up 0 bases, with 13 bases separating them. Looked up from germline, CDR1 is MDHEN and CDR2 is SYDVKM. CDR3 sequence (DNA): TGTGCCAGCAGTCGAGCGGGGGGGCCTAACTATGGCTACACCTTC. Protein sequence: CASSRAGGPNYGYTF.

This chain connects TRBV9 to TRBJ1-2, with TRBD1 matching over 9 bases. The CDR3 loop spans 14 amino acids. J gave up 3 bases and V 4 bases, and 4 bases lay outside the gene matches. CDR1 and CDR2 from the germline V gene are SGDLS and YYNGEE. The CDR3 spells CASSLGQGYYGYTF. The CDR3 coding sequence is TGTGCCAGCAGCCTGGGACAGGGATACTATGGCTACACCTTC.